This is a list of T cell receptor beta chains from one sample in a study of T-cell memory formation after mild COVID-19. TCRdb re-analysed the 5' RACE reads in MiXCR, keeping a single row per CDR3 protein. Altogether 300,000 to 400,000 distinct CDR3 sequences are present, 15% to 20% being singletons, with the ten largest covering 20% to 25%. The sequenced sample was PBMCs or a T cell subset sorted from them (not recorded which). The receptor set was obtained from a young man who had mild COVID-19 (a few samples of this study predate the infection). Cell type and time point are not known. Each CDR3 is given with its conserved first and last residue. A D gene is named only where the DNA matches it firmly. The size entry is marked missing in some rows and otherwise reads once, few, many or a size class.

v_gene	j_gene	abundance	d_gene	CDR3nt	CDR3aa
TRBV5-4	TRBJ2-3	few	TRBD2	TGTGCCAGCAGCTTGGCGGAGCGGGGGGGCTTCACAGATACGCAGTATTTT	CASSLAERGGFTDTQYF
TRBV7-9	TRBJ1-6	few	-	TGTGCCAGCAGCTTAGGGCGGACAAATTCACCCCTCCACTTT	CASSLGRTNSPLHF
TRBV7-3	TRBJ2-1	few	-	TGTGCCAGCAGCTTATTCCAGGAACGAGGTTTTGATGAGCAGTTCTTC	CASSLFQERGFDEQFF
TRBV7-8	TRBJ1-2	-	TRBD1	TGTGCCAGCAGCCCTATGGGACAGACTAACTATGGCTACACCTTC	CASSPMGQTNYGYTF
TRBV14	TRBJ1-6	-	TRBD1	TGTGCCAGCAGCCTCTCTGGGACAGGGCTTGGTTCACCCCTCCACTTT	CASSLSGTGLGSPLHF
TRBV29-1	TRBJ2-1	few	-	TGCAGCGTTACTGGACAGCCTCAGCAGTTCTTC	CSVTGQPQQFF
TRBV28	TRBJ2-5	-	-	TGTGCCAGCAGCCGCCTCGGGACGGGCGAGACCCAGTACTTC	CASSRLGTGETQYF
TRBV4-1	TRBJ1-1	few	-	TGCGCCAGCAGCCAAGAATTATATCGGGCAGAAGAAGCTTTCTTT	CASSQELYRAEEAFF
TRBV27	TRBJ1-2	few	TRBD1	TGTGCCAGCAGTGTAACGCGGACAGGGGGCGACTATGGCTACACCTTC	CASSVTRTGGDYGYTF
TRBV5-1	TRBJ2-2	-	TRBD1	TGCGCCAGCAGCTTGGTACCGGGACAGGGAGGGACCGGGGAGCTGTTTTTT	CASSLVPGQGGTGELFF
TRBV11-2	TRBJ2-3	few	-	TGTGCCAGCAGTAATACCAACCTAGCGTGGCAGGATACGCAGTATTTT	CASSNTNLAWQDTQYF
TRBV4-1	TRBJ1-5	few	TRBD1	TGCGCCAGCAGCCAAGTTTTAGTGGGTGACAGGGAGAAAGATCAGCCCCAGCATTTT	CASSQVLVGDREKDQPQHF
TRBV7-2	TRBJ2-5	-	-	TGTGCCAGCAGCTCTGGGGGAGTGAGGGAGACCCAGTACTTC	CASSSGGVRETQYF
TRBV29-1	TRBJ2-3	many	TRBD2	TGCAGCGTTGGGAGTAGCGGGGACACAGATACGCAGTATTTT	CSVGSSGDTDTQYF
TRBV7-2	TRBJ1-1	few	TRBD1	TGTGCCAGCAGCGGCCGACAGGGGGAGAACACTGAAGCTTTCTTT	CASSGRQGENTEAFF
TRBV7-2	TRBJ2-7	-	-	TGTGCCAGCAGCTTAGATGGGTCCTACCGAGGACACGAGCAGTACTTC	CASSLDGSYRGHEQYF
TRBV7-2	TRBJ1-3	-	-	TGTGCCAGCAGCCCAAGGGGTACTGGAAACACCATATATTTT	CASSPRGTGNTIYF
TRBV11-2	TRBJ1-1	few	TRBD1	TGTGCCAGCAGCCCCGACAGGGGGCGATGGGCTTTCTTT	CASSPDRGRWAFF
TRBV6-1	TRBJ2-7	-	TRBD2	TGTGCCGGGCTGACTAGCGGGGCCTCCGAGCAGTACTTC	CAGLTSGASEQYF
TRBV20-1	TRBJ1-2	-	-	TGCAGTGCTAGAGATGTACTGAACTCCTTGGGGGGCTACACCTTC	CSARDVLNSLGGYTF
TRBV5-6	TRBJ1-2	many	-	TGTGCCAGCAGCTTGTGGGAAAGTGGCTACACCTTC	CASSLWESGYTF
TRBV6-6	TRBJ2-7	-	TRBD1	TGTGCCAGCAATGAGGGGGCTTACGAGCAGTACTTC	CASNEGAYEQYF
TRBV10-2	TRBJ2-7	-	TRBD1	TGCGCCAGCAGGCAAACAGGGGTGAGCGAGCAGTACTTC	CASRQTGVSEQYF
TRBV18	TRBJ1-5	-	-	TGTGCCAGCTCTTCTCTATCGGAGGTTCAGCCCCAGCATTTT	CASSSLSEVQPQHF
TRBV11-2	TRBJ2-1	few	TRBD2	TGTGCCAGCTCCCGGGAGGGGGGCCGCAATGAGCAGTTCTTC	CASSREGGRNEQFF
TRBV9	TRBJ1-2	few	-	TGTGCCAGCAAGAAGGGTTCTAACTATGGCTACACCTTC	CASKKGSNYGYTF
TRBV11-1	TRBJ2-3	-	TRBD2	TGTGCCAGCAGCTTTCTTGCGGGGGGCGCAGATACGCAGTATTTT	CASSFLAGGADTQYF
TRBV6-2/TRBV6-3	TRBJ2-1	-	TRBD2	TGTGCCAGCAGTTATGGGACTACCTACAATGAGCAGTTCTTC	CASSYGTTYNEQFF
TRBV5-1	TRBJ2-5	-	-	TGCGCCAGCACCCCCCAGGGGAGGAGAGAGACCCAGTACTTC	CASTPQGRRETQYF